This T cell receptor beta chain was recorded in a study of blood T cell repertoires in COVID-19. At the level of the study: Sample material is recorded as cDNA or gDNA derived from T cells, B-cell-depleted T cells, or PBMCs.

This CDR3 is built from 16 residues. J was trimmed by 5 bases and V by 5 bases; bases with no gene match: 13. The germline V gene has CDR1 MNHEY and CDR2 SVGEGT. Original analysis: Estimation of nucleated cell counts relied on the amplification of reference gene primers. Sequenced by immunoSEQ multiplex PCR; TCRdb stores in-frame clones only, minus some. V, J and clone size derive from that table, while D and trimming were established from the DNA sequence. The sample shows 150,000 to 180,000 clones, around 90% of them seen only once. Sequencing was performed on peripheral blood. The chain carries TRBV6-2 or TRBV6-3 and TRBJ2-3; 7 nucleotides align to TRBD2. The source is a man aged 45-65 years with acute or convalescent COVID-19. This CDR3 reads CASSHYSGRGGDTQYF. DNA of the CDR3: TGTGCCAGCAGTCATTATAGCGGGCGGGGAGGAGATACGCAGTATTTT.